The text below deals with one T cell receptor beta chain. Its target is unknown. Since a much larger clone is just one base distant, this may be a read error. Per sample, no less than 5 micrograms of total RNA were extracted. The sample is drawn from a study of blood T cells in healthy people across ages. Primers used in a second PCR of about 7 to 11 cycles were a sample-barcoded 5' primer and a J-beta primer mix. Through a template-switch adaptor with 12 random nucleotides, each cDNA molecule received a tag. Via MiXCR, TCRdb re-called the 5' RACE reads, giving one row per CDR3 protein. The sample has some 700,000 distinct CDR3 sequences; about 42% are singletons. Whole-study results and caveats: A roughly linear age-dependent decrease characterized TCR beta diversity per million T cells. Estimates of total diversity, which came from one million sequenced T cells, were considered to be underestimates.

This CDR3 has 12 amino acids. Germline assignment: CDR1 SGHDN and CDR2 FVKESK. Trimming left V 9 bases short and J 6 bases short, with 15 bases between. Material for sequencing was blood. This TCR came from a woman aged 60-75 years in good health. The chain recombines TRBV14 with TRBJ2-7; D is unclear. In DNA form, the CDR3 reads TGTGCCAGTGGGCAGATGAACTGCGAGCAGTACTTC. Protein sequence: CASGQMNCEQYF.